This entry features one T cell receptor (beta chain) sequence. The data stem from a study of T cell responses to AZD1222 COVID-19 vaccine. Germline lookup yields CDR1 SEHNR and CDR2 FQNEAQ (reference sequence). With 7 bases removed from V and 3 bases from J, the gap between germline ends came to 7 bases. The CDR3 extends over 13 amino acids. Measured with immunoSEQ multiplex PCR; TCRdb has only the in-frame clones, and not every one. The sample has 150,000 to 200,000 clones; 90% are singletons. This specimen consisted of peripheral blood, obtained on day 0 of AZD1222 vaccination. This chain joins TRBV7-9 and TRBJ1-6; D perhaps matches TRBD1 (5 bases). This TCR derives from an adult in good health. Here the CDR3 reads CASTGGYNSPLHF. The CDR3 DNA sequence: TGTGCCAGCACGGGGGGCTATAATTCACCCCTCCACTTT. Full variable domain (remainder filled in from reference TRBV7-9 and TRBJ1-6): DTGVSQNPRHKITKRGQNVTFRCDPISEHNRLYWYRQTLGQGPEFLTYFQNEAQLEKSRLLSDRFSAERPKGSFSTLEIQRTEQGDSAMYLCASTGGYNSPLHFGNGTRLTVT.